This T cell receptor beta chain derives from a study of cytotoxic CD8 clonotypes in ibrutinib-treated CLL. The germline V gene encodes CDR1 SGHRS and CDR2 YFSETQ. Trimming took 2 bases from V and 2 from J, leaving 14 bases between them. The CDR3 has 15 residues. Investigators sought sequencing depths of between 1 in 200,000 and 1 in 1 million T cells. Profiled with immunoSEQ multiplex PCR; TCRdb holds only in-frame clones, not every one. The sample includes fewer than 400,000 clones, roughly 70% seen only once; the top ten take roughly 6%. In regard to this clone: The antigen remains unidentified.

General observations from the study: At progression, clonality fell back toward baseline after rising at ibrutinib response. Sustained-remission and progressing patients' sampling times differed.

This clonotype originated in a human donor with chronic lymphocytic leukemia. The sequenced sample was PBMCs, obtained after 36 months of ibrutinib treatment. The chain couples TRBV5-1 to TRBJ2-7; D gene uncertain. CDR3 coding DNA: TGCGCCAGCAGCTTCGCGGCTCCCTCTCCCTACGAGCAGTACTTC. Its protein is CASSFAAPSPYEQYF.